The next 24 T cell receptor beta chains were all read from a single sample in a study of cytomegalovirus exposure and HLA in healthy donors. The PCR was carried out with 60 Vbeta primers and 13 Jbeta primers. Produced via immunoSEQ multiplex PCR; TCRdb's table is partial and in-frame only. Altogether roughly 61,000 clones are present, 89% being singletons, with the ten largest covering about 1.4%. Material for sequencing was PBMCs. These receptors all stem from a man aged 30-40 years in good health and CMV-seropositive.

This chain connects TRBV7-3 to TRBJ1-6; 8 positions agree with TRBD1. V gave up 1 base and J gave up 9 bases; unmatched junction bases: 8. The CDR3 covers 16 residues. The germline V gene has CDR1 SGHTA and CDR2 FQGTGA. The CDR3 reads CASSLNPQGASSPLHF. The CDR3 DNA reads TGTGCCAGCAGCTTAAACCCCCAGGGGGCTAGTTCACCCCTCCACTTT.

J is TRBJ2-2 and V is TRBV30; TRBD2 aligns across 13 bases. This CDR3 is built from 16 residues. Germline V gene data show CDR1 as GTSNPN and CDR2 as SVGIG (reference sequence). V shed 2 bases and J 3 bases; nucleotides not matched to a gene: 3. DNA for the CDR3: TGTGCCTGGAGTATTACTAGCGGGAGGGACACCGGGGAGCTGTTTTTT. Translated, it gives CAWSITSGRDTGELFF.

The chain combines TRBV18 with TRBJ1-5, with TRBD1 matching over 8 bases. V shed 2 bases and J 4 bases; nucleotides not matched to a gene: 7. CDR3 size: 16 residues. From germline, CDR1 is KGHSH and CDR2 LQKENI. CDR3 nucleotide sequence: TGTGCCAGCTCACCAACTTACGGACAGGGAAATCAGCCCCAGCATTTT. Translating gives CASSPTYGQGNQPQHF.

The DNA for the CDR3 is TGCAGCGTTGAAATGTTGGGAGGTGAAGCTTTCTTT. Encoded protein: CSVEMLGGEAFF. This rearrangement joins TRBV29-1 to TRBJ1-1; the D is unclear. V dropped 2 bases and J dropped 7 bases, with 11 bases sitting between them. Per the germline V gene, CDR1 is SQVTM and CDR2 is ANQGSEA. The CDR3 is made up of 12 amino acids. The full variable domain, completed using reference TRBV29-1 and TRBJ1-1, is SAVISQKPSRDICQRGTSLTIQCQVDSQVTMMFWYRQQPGQSLTLIATANQGSEATYESGFVIDKFPISRPNLTFSTLTVSNMSPEDSSIYLCSVEMLGGEAFFGQGTRLTVV.

The count of this clone is one. J is TRBJ1-2 and V is TRBV5-6; unclear D gene. The V gene lost 2 bases and the J gene lost 10 bases, with 9 bases spanning the gap. The CDR3 contains 11 residues. Looked up from germline, CDR1 is SGHDT and CDR2 is YYEEEE. CDR3 in DNA: TGTGCCAGCAGCTTAGGAGCCTTCTACACCTTC. The encoded protein is CASSLGAFYTF. Filled out from reference TRBV5-6 and TRBJ1-2, the complete variable domain reads DAGVTQSPTHLIKTRGQQVTLRCSPKSGHDTVSWYQQALGQGPQFIFQYYEEEERQRGNFPDRFSGHQFPNYSSELNVNALLLGDSALYLCASSLGAFYTFGSGTRLTVV.

The chain carries TRBV10-1 and TRBJ2-7; tentatively, D is TRBD2 (5 bases). Per germline, CDR1 WNHNN and CDR2 SYGVQD (reference sequence). The germline V and J ends were trimmed by 0 bases and 7 bases, with 13 bases remaining between them. The CDR3 has 14 amino acids. The CDR3 loop is CASSESSPTGEQYF. The CDR3 nucleotides are TGCGCCAGCAGTGAGTCAAGCCCCACGGGAGAGCAGTACTTC.

This CDR3 is CASRTSGRKCEQFF. The CDR3 bases are TGTGCCAGCAGGACTAGCGGCCGTAAGTGCGAGCAGTTCTTC. This chain connects TRBV19 to TRBJ2-1; 10 bases fit TRBD2. In germline, CDR1 is LNHDA, CDR2 SQIVND (reference sequence). The CDR3 sequence is 14 residues long. The V gene end was trimmed by 9 bases and the J gene end by 10 bases; junction bases not matched to a gene: 12.

This chain uses TRBV29-1 with TRBJ2-1, with 9 bases identical to TRBD2. Germline lookup yields CDR1 SQVTM and CDR2 ANQGSEA. CDR3 length: 12 residues. V shed 7 bases and J 6 bases; nucleotides not matched to a gene: 4. CDR3 DNA sequence: TGCAGCGGAAGCGGGAGGCCCAATGAGCAGTTCTTC. It translates to CSGSGRPNEQFF.

This chain uses TRBV9 with TRBJ2-3; a possible D gene is TRBD1 (5 bases). The CDR3 contains 15 residues. The germline gives CDR1 SGDLS, CDR2 YYNGEE. Between the trimmed V and J ends, which lost 0 bases and 1 base, there was a span of 9 bases. This chain's CDR3 is CASSVDSGRTDTQYF. CDR3 nucleotide sequence: TGTGCCAGCAGCGTAGATTCAGGGCGCACAGATACGCAGTATTTT. Full variable domain (missing parts from reference TRBV9 and TRBJ2-3): DSGVTQTPKHLITATGQRVTLRCSPRSGDLSVYWYQQSLDQGLQFLIQYYNGEERAKGNILERFSAQQFPDLHSELNLSSLELGDSALYFCASSVDSGRTDTQYFGPGTRLTVL.

The chain uses TRBV10-3 and TRBJ1-2; 8 positions agree with TRBD1. V was pared by 7 bases and J by 7 bases, with 11 bases of the junction left unmatched. CDR3 length: 14 amino acids. Germline CDR1 and CDR2: ENHRY and SYGVKD. This CDR3 is CAITEGRGRGGYTF. CDR3 DNA sequence: TGTGCCATCACTGAAGGCAGGGGGCGCGGTGGCTACACCTTC.

The chain has TRBV5-1 and TRBJ2-5; D gene uncertain. There are 14 residues in the CDR3. V lost 0 bases and J lost 4, with 10 bases in between. Germline V gives CDR1 SGHRS, CDR2 YFSETQ. The CDR3 loop is CASSLALDPETQYF. CDR3 sequence (DNA): TGCGCCAGCAGCTTGGCGCTAGACCCAGAGACCCAGTACTTC. Filled out from reference TRBV5-1 and TRBJ2-5, the complete variable domain reads KAGVTQTPRYLIKTRGQQVTLSCSPISGHRSVSWYQQTPGQGLQFLFEYFSETQRNKGNFPGRFSGRQFSNSRSEMNVSTLELGDSALYLCASSLALDPETQYFGPGTRLLVL.

In DNA form, the CDR3 reads TGTGCCAGCAGTTTGAGTCGCGGGGTGGTAACTGAAGCTTTCTTT. Protein sequence: CASSLSRGVVTEAFF. The rearrangement joins TRBV27 to TRBJ1-1; D is undetermined. The length of the CDR3 is 15 residues. Trimming took off 3 bases at V and 5 bases at J, with 16 bases between the two ends. CDR1 is MNHEY, CDR2 SMNVEV, per germline (reference sequence).

This chain links TRBV10-3 with TRBJ1-5; D uncertain. This CDR3 spans 15 amino acids. Germline V gene data show CDR1 as ENHRY and CDR2 as SYGVKD. V dropped 0 bases and J dropped 5 bases, with 11 bases sitting between them. The CDR3, as DNA: TGTGCCATCAGTGAGTCGAATTACAGAGATCAGCCCCAGCATTTT. As protein: CAISESNYRDQPQHF.

This sequence joins TRBV11-2 and TRBJ1-4; maybe TRBD1 (5 bases). In germline, CDR1 is SGHAT, CDR2 FQNNGV. This CDR3 has 17 residues. V lost 0 bases to trimming and J lost 3 bases, with 14 bases between them. CDR3 amino acids: CASSLDPPGLPNEKLFF. Here the CDR3 DNA reads TGTGCCAGCAGCTTAGACCCACCGGGACTCCCTAATGAAAAACTGTTTTTT.

This chain uses TRBV28 with TRBJ2-7; 7 bases fit TRBD1. Losses at the gene ends were 3 bases for V and 0 bases for J; bases not matched to a gene: 23. Germline V CDR1 and CDR2: MDHEN, SYDVKM. This CDR3 has 21 residues. The CDR3 DNA reads TGTGCCAGCAGTTTCCCCTCCCTCCCTTTACTCCGGGACAGACCCTCCTACGAGCAGTACTTC. Protein sequence: CASSFPSLPLLRDRPSYEQYF.

The rearrangement uses TRBV28 and TRBJ1-3, with no clear D. Germline CDR1 and CDR2: MDHEN and SYDVKM. The CDR3 is made up of 15 amino acids. Between the trimmed V and J ends, which lost 4 bases and 0 bases, there was a span of 10 bases. The CDR3 sequence is CASSSYESSGNTIYF. The CDR3 DNA reads as TGTGCCAGCAGTTCGTATGAGAGCTCTGGAAACACCATATATTTT.

The genes are TRBV2 and TRBJ2-5; possibly TRBD1 for D (5 bases). Deletions cut 6 bases from V and 5 bases from J, with 16 bases between. This CDR3 is built from 14 residues. Germline values: CDR1 SNHLY, CDR2 FYNNEI. Written as DNA, the CDR3 is TGTGCCAGCAGGAAGGGAACAGGAGACGAGACCCAGTACTTC. It encodes CASRKGTGDETQYF.

The V call is TRBV5-4, the J call TRBJ2-7, with TRBD1 identical over 8 bases. CDR1 and CDR2 from the germline V gene are SGHNT and YYREEE (reference sequence). V dropped 1 base and J dropped 7; count of bases not matched to a gene: 1. This CDR3 is built from 12 residues. DNA of the CDR3: TGTGCCAGCAGCTTGACAGGGGGGGAGCAGTACTTC. Its translation is CASSLTGGEQYF.

This rearrangement joins TRBV14 to TRBJ1-1; D is unresolved. Trimming cost V 0 bases and J 0 bases, with 8 bases left between them. This CDR3 region has 15 residues. Germline CDR1 is SGHDN and CDR2 is FVKESK. The CDR3 DNA is TGTGCCAGCAGCCAAGATCCGGGTTTGAACACTGAAGCTTTCTTT. Protein: CASSQDPGLNTEAFF.

The genes are TRBV29-1 and TRBJ2-2; tentatively, D is TRBD1 (5 bases). In germline, CDR1 is SQVTM, CDR2 ANQGSEA. The CDR3 has 13 residues. Trimming took 3 bases from V and 6 from J, leaving 11 bases between them. This chain's CDR3 is CSVDQGGSGELFF. The CDR3 DNA reads TGCAGCGTTGACCAGGGTGGGTCCGGGGAGCTGTTTTTT.

The V call is TRBV13, the J call TRBJ1-1; 7 bases align to TRBD1. Losses at the gene ends were 5 bases for V and 2 bases for J; bases not matched to a gene: 8. The CDR3 spans 15 residues. CDR1 and CDR2 (germline): PRHDT, FYEKMQ (reference sequence). CDR3 residues: CASSGTGQPNTEAFF. DNA of the CDR3: TGTGCCAGCAGCGGAACGGGACAGCCCAACACTGAAGCTTTCTTT.

The genes are TRBV28 and TRBJ2-3; the match to TRBD2 covers 9 bases. Germline V lookup: CDR1 MDHEN, CDR2 SYDVKM. Unmatched junction bases numbered 14, after V lost 8 bases and J lost 5 bases. There are 16 residues in the CDR3. CDR3 residues: CASCARSGRHEDTQYF. CDR3 nucleotides: TGTGCCAGCTGTGCGAGGAGCGGGAGGCATGAAGATACGCAGTATTTT.

The chain employs TRBV7-4 and TRBJ2-3; TRBD1 matches 8 bases. Germline V lookup: CDR1 SGHVT, CDR2 SQSDAQ. Trimming took 2 bases from V and 0 from J; bases not matched to a gene: 10. The CDR3 totals 18 residues. The CDR3 DNA reads TGTGCCAGCAGCTTATTCGTTGAGGGACAGGATAGCACAGATACGCAGTATTTT. This codes for CASSLFVEGQDSTDTQYF.

This sequence joins TRBV19 and TRBJ1-3; D not resolved. V lost 3 bases, J lost 0 bases, and 12 bases lay in between. Germline CDR1 reads LNHDA; CDR2 reads SQIVND (reference sequence). The CDR3 sequence is 16 residues long. CDR3: CASSMFNFGSGNTIYF. DNA of the CDR3: TGTGCCAGTAGTATGTTCAACTTTGGCTCTGGAAACACCATATATTTT.